Each of the 3 T cell receptor beta chains below was sequenced from the same sample in a study of beta chain features in type 1 diabetes. Study-wide results and caveats: Among patients with Type 1 diabetes, TCRB CDR3s were moderately but significantly shorter in every one of the four CD4+ subsets.

Expressed TCRB transcripts were sequenced because the isolated RNA had all been reverse transcribed beforehand. The protocol was immunoSEQ multiplex PCR, while the TCRdb copy is restricted to in-frame clones and leaves out a portion. The sample contains 630,000 or so clones, roughly 13% of which appear only once. Which antigens these TCRs recognize remains unknown. Sequenced sample: naive CD4+ T cells from blood. These receptors were collected from a man aged 18 to 35 with type 1 diabetes.

This clone came up a few times. This chain joins TRBV30 and TRBJ1-4; 8 bases are shared with TRBD1. CDR1 is GTSNPN and CDR2 is SVGIG in the germline V gene (reference sequence). The CDR3 runs to 14 residues. The trim removed 2 bases at V and 8 bases at J, leaving 7 bases unmatched. CDR3 loop: CAWSLPDRDEKLFF. The CDR3 DNA reads TGTGCCTGGAGTCTCCCGGACAGGGACGAAAAACTGTTTTTT. The variable domain in full, with the rest retrieved from reference TRBV30 and TRBJ1-4, is SQTIHQWPATLVQPVGSPLSLECTVEGTSNPNLYWYRQAAGRGLQLLFYSVGIGQISSEVPQNLSASRPQDRQFILSSKKLLLSDSGFYLCAWSLPDRDEKLFFGSGTQLSVL.

The chain is built from TRBV7-2 and TRBJ2-1, with 7 bases aligning to TRBD2. The CDR3 length is 15 residues. Germline values: CDR1 SGHTA, CDR2 FQGNSA. Trimming took 5 bases from V and 4 from J; bases not matched to a gene: 8. This CDR3 is CASSPPGGLYNEQFF. CDR3 sequence (DNA): TGTGCCAGCAGCCCCCCGGGAGGACTATACAATGAGCAGTTCTTC.

The table lists this clone with a few counts. The genes are TRBV2 and TRBJ2-3; D remains unclear. This CDR3 region has 11 residues. Germline values: CDR1 SNHLY, CDR2 FYNNEI. Trimming left V 2 bases short and J 5 bases short, with 2 bases between. The CDR3 coding sequence is TGTGCCAGCAGTGAAAAAGATACGCAGTATTTT. Protein sequence: CASSEKDTQYF.